A single T cell receptor (beta chain) is shown here with its context. The sample is drawn from a study of blood T cell repertoires in COVID-19. Study details: Material from acute and convalescent COVID-19 was sourced from the United States, Italy and Spain. The analysed material was cDNA or gDNA that came from T cells, B-cell-depleted T cells, or PBMCs.

In Seattle, patients joined the study during active infection and were tracked longitudinally. The J segment lost 2 bases and the V segment lost 2 bases, leaving 7 bases of the junction unmatched. Germline V gene sequence: CDR1 WNHNN, CDR2 SYGVQD (reference sequence). The CDR3 runs 18 residues. Authors' analysis steps: How many nucleated cells were present was estimated from reference gene primer amplification. Libraries were prepared by immunoSEQ multiplex PCR; TCRdb keeps only in-frame clonotypes and omits some of them. V, J and clone size were drawn from that table, and D and trimming were deduced from the DNA. The sample consists of more than 80,000 clones, around 78% of them appearing once.

V and J are TRBV10-1 and TRBJ2-2; 11 bases fit TRBD2. The source material was peripheral blood. The TCR sequence derives from a man older than 75 with COVID-19, enrolled during active disease. CDR3 region: CASSEVAGGPENTGELFF. The CDR3 coding sequence is TGCGCCAGCAGTGAGGTAGCGGGAGGGCCAGAAAACACCGGGGAGCTGTTTTTT.